This TCR beta chain derives from a study of CD8 T cells in Susac syndrome. Notes on the study in general: Clonal expansion did not appear in Susac syndrome CD4+ T cell repertoires.

The RNA input was about 0.5 to 1 ug, and it was reverse transcribed with random hexamers. MiXCR was run by TCRdb on the immunoSEQ multiplex PCR reads, yielding one entry per CDR3 protein. The profile shows 160,000 or so distinct CDR3 sequences, around 95% of them singletons. About this clonotype itself: Its antigen is not identified.

The clonotype originates from a human donor with Susac syndrome. Source material: CD4+ T cells from PBMCs.

CDR3 coding DNA: TGCGCCAGCACTCGCGTAGGGGACTCGAACACCGGGGAGCTGTTTTTT. This encodes CASTRVGDSNTGELFF. The chain is built from TRBV23-1 and TRBJ2-2, with D tentatively TRBD2 (6 bases). TRBV23-1 is annotated as an ORF whose role is uncertain. Trimming took off 7 bases at V and 0 bases at J, with 15 bases between the two ends. The CDR3 length is 16 residues.